This is a list of T cell receptor beta chains from one sample in a study of blood T cell repertoires in COVID-19. TCRdb's table, derived via immunoSEQ multiplex PCR, lists solely in-frame clones and lacks some. The table lists 150,000 or so clones, around 80% of them singletons, with 13% to 15% in the top ten. Sample: peripheral blood. Source of these receptors: a human donor with acute or convalescent COVID-19. The donor label of this sample is uncertain. CDR3s include the opening cysteine and the closing phenylalanine or tryptophan. Fields, in order: V gene, D gene, clone size, J gene, CDR3 DNA, CDR3 protein. D genes are given only for firm matches. The listing skips clone size in some rows; elsewhere it reads once, few, many or a size class.

v_gene: TRBV30; d_gene: TRBD2; abundance: -; j_gene: TRBJ2-1; CDR3nt: TGTGCCTGGAGTCTCCCGACTAGCCGATATCTCTACAATGAGCAGTTCTTC; CDR3aa: CAWSLPTSRYLYNEQFF
v_gene: TRBV29-1; d_gene: TRBD1; abundance: once; j_gene: TRBJ2-7; CDR3nt: TGCAGCGTTGACGCAGGACAGGGGCTCGAGCAGTACTTC; CDR3aa: CSVDAGQGLEQYF
v_gene: TRBV5-1; d_gene: -; abundance: -; j_gene: TRBJ2-5; CDR3nt: TGCGCCAGCAGCTTGTGGGGAGAGACGGGAGAGACCCAGTACTTC; CDR3aa: CASSLWGETGETQYF
v_gene: TRBV5-4; d_gene: TRBD2; abundance: once; j_gene: TRBJ2-1; CDR3nt: TGTGCCAGCAGCTCGAAACTAGCGGGGAAGTACAATGAGCAGTTCTTC; CDR3aa: CASSSKLAGKYNEQFF
v_gene: TRBV11-2; d_gene: TRBD1; abundance: -; j_gene: TRBJ1-1; CDR3nt: TGTGCCAGCAGCTTAGAGACAGGGCCCTTCTCTGAAGCTTTCTTT; CDR3aa: CASSLETGPFSEAFF
v_gene: TRBV3-1/TRBV3-2; d_gene: TRBD2; abundance: once; j_gene: TRBJ2-3; CDR3nt: TGTGCCAGCAGCCACGGACTAGCGGTGCTTAATACGCAGTATTTT; CDR3aa: CASSHGLAVLNTQYF
v_gene: TRBV6-1; d_gene: -; abundance: many; j_gene: TRBJ1-6; CDR3nt: TGTGCCAGCAGTGAGGGCTTCGGGACCCTCCACTTT; CDR3aa: CASSEGFGTLHF
v_gene: TRBV19; d_gene: TRBD1; abundance: -; j_gene: TRBJ1-5; CDR3nt: TGTGCCAGTAGTATACCCTGGACAGGACAGCCCCAGCATTTT; CDR3aa: CASSIPWTGQPQHF
v_gene: TRBV24-1; d_gene: -; abundance: few; j_gene: TRBJ1-5; CDR3nt: TGTGCCACCAGTGATTTCGAGGGTCAGCCCCAGCATTTT; CDR3aa: CATSDFEGQPQHF
v_gene: TRBV19; d_gene: -; abundance: -; j_gene: TRBJ1-5; CDR3nt: TGTGCCAGTAATTCCATTGGGTTGACAGGCCTGCACCAGCCCCAGCATTTT; CDR3aa: CASNSIGLTGLHQPQHF
v_gene: TRBV30; d_gene: -; abundance: -; j_gene: TRBJ2-6; CDR3nt: TGTGGGGCCAGCACCTCTGGGGCCAACGTCCTGACTTTC; CDR3aa: CGASTSGANVLTF
v_gene: TRBV3-1/TRBV3-2; d_gene: TRBD1; abundance: -; j_gene: TRBJ1-5; CDR3nt: TGTGCCAGCAGCCCCGGACAGGGGGTTAAGGGGCCCCAGCATTTT; CDR3aa: CASSPGQGVKGPQHF
v_gene: TRBV19; d_gene: TRBD1; abundance: once; j_gene: TRBJ1-1; CDR3nt: TGTGCCAGTAGCAGACAGGGGGGAGAAGCTTTCTTT; CDR3aa: CASSRQGGEAFF
v_gene: TRBV30; d_gene: TRBD2; abundance: -; j_gene: TRBJ2-5; CDR3nt: TGTGCCTGGAGTGAGTTAAGCGGGGGGGCCAGAAAGACCCAGTACTTC; CDR3aa: CAWSELSGGARKTQYF
v_gene: TRBV29-1; d_gene: TRBD2; abundance: few; j_gene: TRBJ2-5; CDR3nt: TGCAGCGATATGGGACTAGCGGAAGAGACCCAGTACTTC; CDR3aa: CSDMGLAEETQYF
v_gene: TRBV29-1; d_gene: -; abundance: -; j_gene: TRBJ1-2; CDR3nt: TGCAGCGTTGAAGAAGCAGGGATCTATGGCTACACCTTC; CDR3aa: CSVEEAGIYGYTF
v_gene: TRBV11-2; d_gene: TRBD1; abundance: -; j_gene: TRBJ1-1; CDR3nt: TGTGCCAGCAGCTCGACGACAGGGTCTCTTATGAACACTGAAGCTTTCTTT; CDR3aa: CASSSTTGSLMNTEAFF
v_gene: TRBV3-1/TRBV3-2; d_gene: TRBD2; abundance: few; j_gene: TRBJ2-1; CDR3nt: TGTGCCAGCAGCCAAGAATCTGCCGGGACTAGTCGGTCCCGTGAGCAGTTCTTC; CDR3aa: CASSQESAGTSRSREQFF
v_gene: TRBV19; d_gene: TRBD2; abundance: few; j_gene: TRBJ2-3; CDR3nt: TGTGCCAGTAGTACCGGGACTAGCGGGGGCTGGGATACGCAGTATTTT; CDR3aa: CASSTGTSGGWDTQYF
v_gene: TRBV3-1/TRBV3-2; d_gene: -; abundance: -; j_gene: TRBJ1-6; CDR3nt: TGTGCCAGCAGCCAGTCAGGGAACTCCTATAATTCACCCCTCCACTTT; CDR3aa: CASSQSGNSYNSPLHF
v_gene: TRBV5-1; d_gene: -; abundance: few; j_gene: TRBJ1-1; CDR3nt: TGCGCCAGCAGCTGGGACATTATGAACACTGAAGCTTTCTTT; CDR3aa: CASSWDIMNTEAFF
v_gene: TRBV4-1; d_gene: -; abundance: -; j_gene: TRBJ1-1; CDR3nt: TGCGCCAGCAGCCAAACAGGGACTACCGAAGCTTTCTTT; CDR3aa: CASSQTGTTEAFF
v_gene: TRBV6-5; d_gene: -; abundance: -; j_gene: TRBJ1-4; CDR3nt: TGTGCCAGCAGTTCTAGACGCTCAACTAATGAAAAACTGTTTTTT; CDR3aa: CASSSRRSTNEKLFF
v_gene: TRBV3-1/TRBV3-2; d_gene: -; abundance: once; j_gene: TRBJ2-6; CDR3nt: TGTGCCAGCAGCCAAGTTCTAGTTACTGGGGCCAACGTCCTGACTTTC; CDR3aa: CASSQVLVTGANVLTF
v_gene: TRBV5-6; d_gene: TRBD2; abundance: -; j_gene: TRBJ2-3; CDR3nt: TGTGCCAGCAGCGGATTAGCGGGGGGCCGGGATACGCAGTATTTT; CDR3aa: CASSGLAGGRDTQYF
v_gene: TRBV5-4; d_gene: -; abundance: -; j_gene: TRBJ1-3; CDR3nt: TGTGCCAGCAGCTTAACAGGGTTGAACACCATATATTTT; CDR3aa: CASSLTGLNTIYF
v_gene: TRBV4-1; d_gene: TRBD2; abundance: -; j_gene: TRBJ2-5; CDR3nt: TGCGCCAGCAGCCAAGGCCTCCGGGGGGGGCCTGGGTCGCAAGAGACCCAGTACTTC; CDR3aa: CASSQGLRGGPGSQETQYF
v_gene: TRBV27; d_gene: TRBD2; abundance: -; j_gene: TRBJ2-1; CDR3nt: TGTGCCAGCAGTTCTCGGACTAGCGGGGGGTACAATGAGCAGTTCTTC; CDR3aa: CASSSRTSGGYNEQFF
v_gene: TRBV30; d_gene: TRBD2; abundance: -; j_gene: TRBJ2-3; CDR3nt: TGTGCCTGGAGGCTAGCGGGGCTGGCAGATACGCAGTATTTT; CDR3aa: CAWRLAGLADTQYF
v_gene: TRBV30; d_gene: TRBD2; abundance: -; j_gene: TRBJ2-5; CDR3nt: TGTGCCTGGAGTGAAGGACTAGCCGAAGAGACCCAGTACTTC; CDR3aa: CAWSEGLAEETQYF
v_gene: TRBV7-9; d_gene: -; abundance: -; j_gene: TRBJ1-3; CDR3nt: TGTGCCAGCAGCTCCCCGGGGGGCCCTCGAAACACCATATATTTT; CDR3aa: CASSSPGGPRNTIYF
v_gene: TRBV7-2; d_gene: TRBD1; abundance: -; j_gene: TRBJ1-4; CDR3nt: TGTGCCAGCAGCTTATCTTGGACAGGGAGGGAAAAACTGTTTTTT; CDR3aa: CASSLSWTGREKLFF
v_gene: TRBV5-1; d_gene: -; abundance: -; j_gene: TRBJ1-2; CDR3nt: TGCGCCAGCAGCCCCAATGCGGGAAGTAACTATGGCTACACCTTC; CDR3aa: CASSPNAGSNYGYTF
v_gene: TRBV2; d_gene: -; abundance: -; j_gene: TRBJ2-4; CDR3nt: TGTGCCAGCAGCTCCTTGAGTAGCATTCAGTACTTC; CDR3aa: CASSSLSSIQYF
v_gene: TRBV30; d_gene: TRBD2; abundance: -; j_gene: TRBJ2-3; CDR3nt: TGTGCCTGGAGTGTAAGATCGGGGGGAGGGGGCACAGATACGCAGTATTTT; CDR3aa: CAWSVRSGGGGTDTQYF
v_gene: TRBV6-1; d_gene: -; abundance: -; j_gene: TRBJ1-1; CDR3nt: TGTGCCAGCAGTGAAGAAGAACGAGGGACAAAAGCTTTCTTT; CDR3aa: CASSEEERGTKAFF
v_gene: TRBV7-7; d_gene: TRBD1; abundance: -; j_gene: TRBJ2-1; CDR3nt: TGTGCTAGCAGCATTCATGACAGGGGGGTTAATGAGCAGTTCTTC; CDR3aa: CASSIHDRGVNEQFF
v_gene: TRBV9; d_gene: -; abundance: -; j_gene: TRBJ2-5; CDR3nt: TGTGCCAGCAGCTCCCAGTCAGGGAATGTGGAGACCCAGTACTTC; CDR3aa: CASSSQSGNVETQYF
v_gene: TRBV5-5; d_gene: -; abundance: -; j_gene: TRBJ1-1; CDR3nt: TGTGCCAGCAGCTTGGCCAGCGGAAACACTGAAGCTTTCTTT; CDR3aa: CASSLASGNTEAFF
v_gene: TRBV11-2; d_gene: TRBD1; abundance: -; j_gene: TRBJ1-6; CDR3nt: TGTGCCAGCAGCTTTACTCGGACAGGAAGAGACCCTAATTCACCCCTCCACTTT; CDR3aa: CASSFTRTGRDPNSPLHF
v_gene: TRBV20-1; d_gene: -; abundance: -; j_gene: TRBJ2-6; CDR3nt: TGCAGTGCTAGTGGCTTCCGGGTCTCTGGGGCCAACGTCCTGACTTTC; CDR3aa: CSASGFRVSGANVLTF
v_gene: TRBV10-3; d_gene: -; abundance: -; j_gene: TRBJ1-2; CDR3nt: TGTGCCATCAGTGAGTCGATAGGACAAGTTAACTATGGCTACACCTTC; CDR3aa: CAISESIGQVNYGYTF
v_gene: TRBV7-7; d_gene: -; abundance: -; j_gene: TRBJ2-3; CDR3nt: TGTGCCAGCAGCTTCGACTATACAGCGACGCAGTATTTT; CDR3aa: CASSFDYTATQYF
v_gene: TRBV3-1/TRBV3-2; d_gene: -; abundance: -; j_gene: TRBJ2-4; CDR3nt: TGTGCCAGCAGCCCGACAGTGGGGAAAAACATTCAGTACTTC; CDR3aa: CASSPTVGKNIQYF
v_gene: TRBV7-9; d_gene: TRBD1; abundance: few; j_gene: TRBJ2-7; CDR3nt: TGTGCCAGCAGCTTAGCAGGGACAGGGACCTACGAGCAGTACTTC; CDR3aa: CASSLAGTGTYEQYF